These 3 T cell receptor beta chains originate from one sample sequenced in a study of blood T cell repertoires in COVID-19. Profiled with immunoSEQ multiplex PCR; TCRdb holds only in-frame clones, not every one. The sample has more than 150,000 clones, about 80% seen once. The source material was peripheral blood. These receptors were collected from a human donor in a cohort sampled during active COVID-19.

This clone was seen a handful of times. The genes are TRBV4-1 and TRBJ1-1; D is unclear. V was cut by 0 bases and J by 4 bases, with 9 bases left in between. The CDR3 has 14 amino acids. Looked up from germline, CDR1 is MGHRA and CDR2 is YSYEKL. As DNA, the CDR3 is TGCGCCAGCAGCCAAGAGACTCCGTTCACTGAAGCTTTCTTT. This translates into CASSQETPFTEAFF.

This clone is medium-sized in the sample. One end of the junction does not line up with germline, which may come from a read error. The chain has TRBV5-6 and TRBJ1-2; D is unclear. Germline lookup yields CDR1 SGHDT and CDR2 YYEEEE. This CDR3 region has 13 residues. CDR3 sequence (DNA): TGTGCCAGTAGCTTGGGCAGCTCGGAGGGCTACACCTTC. Translating it yields CASSLGSSEGYTF.

This chain joins TRBV28 and TRBJ2-7; D may be TRBD1 (6 bases). The CDR3 is 12 residues long. CDR1 and CDR2 from the germline V gene are MDHEN and SYDVKM. Trimming left V 3 bases short and J 6 bases short, with 9 bases between. CDR3 nucleotide sequence: TGTGCCAGCAGTTTCAGGGGTGGCGAGCAGTACTTC. It codes for CASSFRGGEQYF.